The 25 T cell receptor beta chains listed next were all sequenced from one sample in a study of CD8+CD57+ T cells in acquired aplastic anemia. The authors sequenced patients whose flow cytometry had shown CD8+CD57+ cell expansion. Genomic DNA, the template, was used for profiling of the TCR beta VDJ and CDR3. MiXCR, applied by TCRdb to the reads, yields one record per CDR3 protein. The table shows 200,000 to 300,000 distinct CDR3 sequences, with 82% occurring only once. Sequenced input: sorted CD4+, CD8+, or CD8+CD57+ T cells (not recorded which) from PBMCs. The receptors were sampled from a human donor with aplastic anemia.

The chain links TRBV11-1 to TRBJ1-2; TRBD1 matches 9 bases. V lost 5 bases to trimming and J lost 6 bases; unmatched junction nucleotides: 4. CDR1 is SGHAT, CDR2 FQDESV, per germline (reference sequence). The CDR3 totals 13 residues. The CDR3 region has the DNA TGTGCCAGCAGCCAGGGACAGGGACATGGCTACACCTTC. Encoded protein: CASSQGQGHGYTF. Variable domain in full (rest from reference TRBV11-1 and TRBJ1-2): EAEVAQSPRYKITEKSQAVAFWCDPISGHATLYWYRQILGQGPELLVQFQDESVVDDSQLPKDRFSAERLKGVDSTLKIQPAELGDSAMYLCASSQGQGHGYTFGSGTRLTVV.

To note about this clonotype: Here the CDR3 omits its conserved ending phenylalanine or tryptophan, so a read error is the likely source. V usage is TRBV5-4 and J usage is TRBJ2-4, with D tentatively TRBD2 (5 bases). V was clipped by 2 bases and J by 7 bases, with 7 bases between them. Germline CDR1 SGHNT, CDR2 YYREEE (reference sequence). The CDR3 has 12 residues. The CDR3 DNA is TGTGCCAGCAGCTTTACTAGGAACATTCAGTACTTA. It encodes CASSFTRNIQYL.

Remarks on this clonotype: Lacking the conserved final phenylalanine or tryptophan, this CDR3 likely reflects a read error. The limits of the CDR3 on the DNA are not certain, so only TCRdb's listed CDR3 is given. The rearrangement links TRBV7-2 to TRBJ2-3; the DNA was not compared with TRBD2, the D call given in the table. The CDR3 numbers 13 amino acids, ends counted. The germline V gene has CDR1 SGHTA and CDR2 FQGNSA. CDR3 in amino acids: CASSFAGGHDKQY.

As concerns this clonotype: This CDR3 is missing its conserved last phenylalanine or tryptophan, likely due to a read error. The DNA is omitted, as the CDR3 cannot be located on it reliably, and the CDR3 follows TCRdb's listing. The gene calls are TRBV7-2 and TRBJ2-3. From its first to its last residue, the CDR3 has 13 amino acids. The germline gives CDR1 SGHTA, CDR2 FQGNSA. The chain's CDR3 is CASSFSGAEQFFG.

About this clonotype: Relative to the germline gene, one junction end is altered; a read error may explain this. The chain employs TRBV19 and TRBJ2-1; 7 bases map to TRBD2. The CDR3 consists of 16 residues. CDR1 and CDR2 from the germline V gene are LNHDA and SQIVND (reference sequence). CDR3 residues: CASSIASGTDHDEHFF. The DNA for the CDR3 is TGTGCCAGTAGCATAGCTAGCGGAACCGATCATGATGAGCACTTCTTC.

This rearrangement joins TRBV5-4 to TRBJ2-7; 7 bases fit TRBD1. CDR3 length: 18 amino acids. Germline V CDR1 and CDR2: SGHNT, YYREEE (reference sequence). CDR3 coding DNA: TGTGCCAGCAGCTTTACTCGCGACGGGACAGCCCTTTCCTACGGGCAGTACGTC. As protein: CASSFTRDGTALSYGQYV.

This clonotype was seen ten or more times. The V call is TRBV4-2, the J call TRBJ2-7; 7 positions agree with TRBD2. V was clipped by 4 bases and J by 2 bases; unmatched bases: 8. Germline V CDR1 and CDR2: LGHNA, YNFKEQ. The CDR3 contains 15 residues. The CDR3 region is CASSPTASGAYEQYF. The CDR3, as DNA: TGTGCCAGCAGCCCGACTGCTAGCGGAGCCTACGAGCAGTACTTC.

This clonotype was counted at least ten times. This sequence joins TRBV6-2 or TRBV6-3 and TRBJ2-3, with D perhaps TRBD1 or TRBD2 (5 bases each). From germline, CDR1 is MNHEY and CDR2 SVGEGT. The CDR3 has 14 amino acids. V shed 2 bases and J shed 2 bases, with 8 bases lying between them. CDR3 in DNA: TGTGCCAGCAGTTACCCGGGGCCCACAGATACGCAGTATTTT. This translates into CASSYPGPTDTQYF.

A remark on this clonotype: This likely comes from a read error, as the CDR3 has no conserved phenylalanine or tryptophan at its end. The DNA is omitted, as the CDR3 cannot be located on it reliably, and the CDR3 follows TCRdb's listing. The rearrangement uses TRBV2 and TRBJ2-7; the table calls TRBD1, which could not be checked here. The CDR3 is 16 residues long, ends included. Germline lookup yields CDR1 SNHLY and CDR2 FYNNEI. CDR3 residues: CASSEARDRGVTSSTS.

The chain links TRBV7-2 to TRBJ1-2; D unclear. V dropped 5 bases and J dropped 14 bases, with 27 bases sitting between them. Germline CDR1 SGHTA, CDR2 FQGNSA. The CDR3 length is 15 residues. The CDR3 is CASSAVADTQYVWTF. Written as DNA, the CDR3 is TGTGCCAGCAGCGCAGTAGCAGACACCCAGTACGTCTGGACCTTC. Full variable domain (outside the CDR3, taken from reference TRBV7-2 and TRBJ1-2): GAGVSQSPSNKVTEKGKDVELRCDPISGHTALYWYRQSLGQGLEFLIYFQGNSAPDKSGLPSDRFSAERTGGSVSTLTIQRTQQEDSAVYLCASSAVADTQYVWTFGSGTRLTVV.

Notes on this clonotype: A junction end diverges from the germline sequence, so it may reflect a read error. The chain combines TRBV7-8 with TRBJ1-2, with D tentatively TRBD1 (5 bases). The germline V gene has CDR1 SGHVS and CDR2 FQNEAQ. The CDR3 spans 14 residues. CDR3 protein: CDSSPGPTPDAHTF. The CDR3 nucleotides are TGTGACAGCAGCCCGGGACCTACTCCCGATGCGCACACTTTC.

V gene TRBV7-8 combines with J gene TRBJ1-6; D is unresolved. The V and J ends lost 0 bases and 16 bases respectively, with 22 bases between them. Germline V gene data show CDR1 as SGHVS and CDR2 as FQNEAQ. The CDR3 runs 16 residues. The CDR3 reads CASSLAGAEKDTQLHF. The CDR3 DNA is TGTGCCAGCAGCTTAGCGGGAGCGGAGAAGGATACGCAGCTCCACTTT.

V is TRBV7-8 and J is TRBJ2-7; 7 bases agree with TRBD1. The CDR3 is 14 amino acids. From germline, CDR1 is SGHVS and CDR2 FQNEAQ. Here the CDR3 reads CASSFDLDGTALSV. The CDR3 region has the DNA TGTGCCAGCAGCTTTGATCTAGACGGGACAGCCCTTTCCGTC.

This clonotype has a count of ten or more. CDR3 protein: CASSLEGADTQYF. Here the CDR3 DNA reads TGTGCCAGCAGCTTGGAGGGGGCAGATACGCAGTATTTT. The J gene is TRBJ2-3, the V gene TRBV5-6; D is possibly TRBD1 (6 bases). Germline values: CDR1 SGHDT, CDR2 YYEEEE. This CDR3 is built from 13 residues. The V and J ends lost 0 bases and 4 bases respectively, with 6 bases between them. Full variable domain (outside the CDR3, taken from reference TRBV5-6 and TRBJ2-3): DAGVTQSPTHLIKTRGQQVTLRCSPKSGHDTVSWYQQALGQGPQFIFQYYEEEERQRGNFPDRFSGHQFPNYSSELNVNALLLGDSALYLCASSLEGADTQYFGPGTRLTVL.

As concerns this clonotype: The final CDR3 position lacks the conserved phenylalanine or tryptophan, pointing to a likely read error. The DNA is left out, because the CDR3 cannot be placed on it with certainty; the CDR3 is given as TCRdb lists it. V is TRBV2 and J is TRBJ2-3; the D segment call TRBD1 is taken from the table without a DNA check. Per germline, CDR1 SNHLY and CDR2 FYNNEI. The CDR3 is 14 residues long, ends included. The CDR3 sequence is CASSDGGGPDTQYV.

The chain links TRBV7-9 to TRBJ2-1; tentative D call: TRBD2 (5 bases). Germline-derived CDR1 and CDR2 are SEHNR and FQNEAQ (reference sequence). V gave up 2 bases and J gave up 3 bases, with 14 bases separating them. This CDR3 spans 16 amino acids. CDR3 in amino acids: CASSLPRRGYYNEQFF. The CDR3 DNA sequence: TGTGCCAGCAGCTTACCGAGGCGCGGGTACTACAATGAGCAGTTCTTC.

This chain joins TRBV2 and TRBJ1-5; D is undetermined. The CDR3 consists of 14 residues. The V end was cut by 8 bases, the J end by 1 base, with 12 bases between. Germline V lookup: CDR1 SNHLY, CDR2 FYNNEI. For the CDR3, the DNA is TGTGCCAGCTCGAAAGAACAGAGCAATCAGCCCCAGCATTTT. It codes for CASSKEQSNQPQHF. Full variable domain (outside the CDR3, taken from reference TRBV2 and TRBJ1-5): EPEVTQTPSHQVTQMGQEVILRCVPISNHLYFYWYRQILGQKVEFLVSFYNNEISEKSEIFDDQFSVERPDGSNFTLKIRSTKLEDSAMYFCASSKEQSNQPQHFGDGTRLSIL.

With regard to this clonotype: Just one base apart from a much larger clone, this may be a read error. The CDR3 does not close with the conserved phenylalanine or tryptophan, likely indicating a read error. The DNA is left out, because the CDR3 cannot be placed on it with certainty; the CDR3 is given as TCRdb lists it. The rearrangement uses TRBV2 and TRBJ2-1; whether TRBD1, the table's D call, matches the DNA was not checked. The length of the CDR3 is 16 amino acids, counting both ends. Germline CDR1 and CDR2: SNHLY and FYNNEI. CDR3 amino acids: CASGDGGTNTQYFGSG.

The CDR3 nucleotides read TGCAGTGCTAGGGTTCGGCAGGGAGACCAGTACTTC. Protein sequence: CSARVRQGDQYF. V usage is TRBV20-1 and J usage is TRBJ2-5; D possibly matches TRBD1 or TRBD2 (5 bases each). There are 12 residues in the CDR3. Germline V gene lookup returns CDR1 DFQATT and CDR2 SNEGSKA (reference sequence). Trimming left V 3 bases short and J 10 bases short, with 15 bases between.

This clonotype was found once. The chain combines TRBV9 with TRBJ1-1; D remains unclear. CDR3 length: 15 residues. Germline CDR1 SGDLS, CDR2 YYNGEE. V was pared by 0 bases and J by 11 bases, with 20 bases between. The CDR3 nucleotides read TGTGCCAGCAGCGTAGGTGTCACGAGAAATCAGCCCGCTTTCTTT. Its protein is CASSVGVTRNQPAFF.

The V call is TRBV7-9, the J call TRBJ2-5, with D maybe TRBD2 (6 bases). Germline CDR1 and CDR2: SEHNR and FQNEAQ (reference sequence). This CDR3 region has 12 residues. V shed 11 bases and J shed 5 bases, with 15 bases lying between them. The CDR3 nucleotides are TGTGCCGTTAGTTGGGAGGCGGAGACCCAGTACTTC. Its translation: CAVSWEAETQYF.

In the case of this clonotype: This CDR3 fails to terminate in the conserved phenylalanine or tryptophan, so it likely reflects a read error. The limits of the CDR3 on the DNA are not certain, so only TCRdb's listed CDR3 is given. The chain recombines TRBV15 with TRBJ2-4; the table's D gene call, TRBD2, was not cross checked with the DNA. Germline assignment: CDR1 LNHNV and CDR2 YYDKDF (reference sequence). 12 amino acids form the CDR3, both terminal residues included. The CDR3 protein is CATGGAGNIEYY.

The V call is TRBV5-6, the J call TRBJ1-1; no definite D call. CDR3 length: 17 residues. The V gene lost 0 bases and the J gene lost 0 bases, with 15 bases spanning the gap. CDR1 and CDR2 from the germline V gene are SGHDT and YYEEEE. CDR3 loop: CASSLENYPLVNTEAFF. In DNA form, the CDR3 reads TGTGCCAGCAGCTTGGAGAACTATCCCCTGGTGAACACTGAAGCTTTCTTT.

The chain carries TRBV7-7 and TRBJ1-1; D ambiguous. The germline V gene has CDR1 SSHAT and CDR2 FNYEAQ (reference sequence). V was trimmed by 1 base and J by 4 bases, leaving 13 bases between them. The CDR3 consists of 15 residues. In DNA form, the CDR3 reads TGTGCCAGCAGCTTAGATCTGAAAGGCACCACTGAAGCTTTCTTT. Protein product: CASSLDLKGTTEAFF.

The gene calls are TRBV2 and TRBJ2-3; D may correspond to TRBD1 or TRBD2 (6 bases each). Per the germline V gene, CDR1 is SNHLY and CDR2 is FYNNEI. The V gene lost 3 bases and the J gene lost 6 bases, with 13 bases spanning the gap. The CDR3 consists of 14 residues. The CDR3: CASSERGAGDTQYF. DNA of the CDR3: TGTGCCAGCAGTGAGAGGGGGGCCGGGGATACGCAGTATTTT.